One sample yielded the 2 T cell receptor beta chains listed below, sequenced in a study of blood T cell repertoires in COVID-19. The protocol was immunoSEQ multiplex PCR, while the TCRdb copy is restricted to in-frame clones and leaves out a portion. Seen here are approximately 300,000 clones, over 75% observed once, and the top ten hold under 7%. Input material: peripheral blood. Source of these receptors: a woman in her thirties with COVID-19, enrolled during active disease.

This sequence joins TRBV7-6 and TRBJ2-5; 7 nucleotides agree with TRBD2. The CDR3 consists of 15 residues. The trim removed 1 base at V and 4 bases at J, leaving 6 bases unmatched. CDR1 SGHVS and CDR2 FNYEAQ come from the germline V gene. CDR3 loop: CASSLGGGSRETQYF. The CDR3 DNA is TGTGCCAGCAGCTTAGGGGGCGGGAGTCGAGAGACCCAGTACTTC.

The chain has TRBV9 and TRBJ2-3; a weak D match, TRBD1 (7 bases). Per germline, CDR1 SGDLS and CDR2 YYNGEE. This CDR3 region has 16 residues. Trimming stripped 0 bases from V and 1 base from J, with 12 bases between. CDR3: CASSVGAGTGTDTQYF. In DNA form, the CDR3 reads TGTGCCAGCAGCGTAGGGGCGGGGACAGGCACAGATACGCAGTATTTT.